One and the same sample provided the 10 T cell receptor beta chains below, sequenced in a study of cytomegalovirus exposure and HLA in healthy donors. A multiplex PCR was run with 60 Vbeta primers and 13 Jbeta primers. TCRdb's table, derived via immunoSEQ multiplex PCR, lists solely in-frame clones and lacks some. Of about 130,000 clones listed, around 72% are singletons. What was sequenced was PBMCs. These receptors originate from a human donor in good health.

The chain combines TRBV6-1 with TRBJ2-3, with 7 bases aligning to TRBD1. There are 13 residues in the CDR3. Losses at the gene ends were 6 bases for V and 5 bases for J; bases not matched to a gene: 5. From germline, CDR1 is MNHNS and CDR2 SASEGT. CDR3 DNA: TGTGCCAGCAGGGGACAGATTGGAGATACGCAGTATTTT. It codes for CASRGQIGDTQYF.

The chain combines TRBV15 with TRBJ2-1; the D gene is possibly TRBD1 (6 bases). This CDR3 region has 14 residues. Looked up from germline, CDR1 is LNHNV and CDR2 is YYDKDF (reference sequence). V was clipped by 3 bases and J by 8 bases, with 14 bases between them. In nucleotides, the CDR3 is TGTGCCACCAGCAGGAGGGGGAGTATGGATGAGCAGTTCTTC. Protein: CATSRRGSMDEQFF.

This clone was recorded once. The chain uses TRBV2 and TRBJ2-1, with 11 positions matching TRBD1. The CDR3 spans 14 residues. V lost 10 bases, J lost 9 bases, and 11 bases stayed unmatched. Germline assignment: CDR1 SNHLY and CDR2 FYNNEI. In DNA form, the CDR3 reads TGTGCCATACAGGACAGGGGGCAGTTTGGTGAGCAGTTCTTC. It specifies CAIQDRGQFGEQFF.

The chain recombines TRBV5-1 with TRBJ2-2; 7 bases align to TRBD1. V lost 6 bases and J lost 2; bases outside the gene matches: 7. Germline assignment: CDR1 SGHRS and CDR2 YFSETQ. This CDR3 has 15 amino acids. The CDR3 DNA is TGCGCCAGCAAACAGGGGCAGGGCAACACCGGGGAGCTGTTTTTT. It yields the protein CASKQGQGNTGELFF. Full variable domain (remainder filled in from reference TRBV5-1 and TRBJ2-2): KAGVTQTPRYLIKTRGQQVTLSCSPISGHRSVSWYQQTPGQGLQFLFEYFSETQRNKGNFPGRFSGRQFSNSRSEMNVSTLELGDSALYLCASKQGQGNTGELFFGEGSRLTVL.

CDR3 nucleotide sequence: TGTGCCAGCAGTCGGAGAGACAGGGGGATTTTCGCTGAAGCTTTCTTT. Residues: CASSRRDRGIFAEAFF. The V gene is TRBV27, the J gene TRBJ1-1; TRBD1 matches at 9 bases. J lost 6 bases, V lost 5 bases, and 13 bases had no gene match. The CDR3 loop spans 16 amino acids. Germline lookup yields CDR1 MNHEY and CDR2 SMNVEV (reference sequence).

Notes on this clone: Since a much larger clone is just one base distant, this may be a read error. At the DNA level, this CDR3 is encoded by other sequences in the same sample as well. The chain employs TRBV5-4 and TRBJ1-4; 9 nucleotides match TRBD1. Germline V CDR1 and CDR2: SGHNT, YYREEE (reference sequence). The trim removed 0 bases at V and 3 bases at J, leaving 3 bases unmatched. The CDR3 extends over 16 amino acids. The CDR3, as DNA: TGTGCCAGCAGCTTGGGGGGACAGGGTGCTAATGAAAAACTGTTTTTT. Its protein is CASSLGGQGANEKLFF.

The gene calls are TRBV5-1 and TRBJ2-1; 13 bases map to TRBD2. The V gene end was trimmed by 4 bases and the J gene end by 6 bases; junction bases not matched to a gene: 7. Germline CDR1 reads SGHRS; CDR2 reads YFSETQ. CDR3 length: 16 amino acids. The CDR3 loop is CASSPTLAGGVNEQFF. Written as DNA, the CDR3 is TGCGCCAGCAGCCCAACACTAGCGGGAGGGGTCAATGAGCAGTTCTTC. Using reference TRBV5-1 and TRBJ2-1 for the parts outside the CDR3, the full variable domain is KAGVTQTPRYLIKTRGQQVTLSCSPISGHRSVSWYQQTPGQGLQFLFEYFSETQRNKGNFPGRFSGRQFSNSRSEMNVSTLELGDSALYLCASSPTLAGGVNEQFFGPGTRLTVL.

The chain recombines TRBV9 with TRBJ1-2; D possibly corresponds to TRBD1 (5 bases). The CDR3 runs to 14 residues. From germline, CDR1 is SGDLS and CDR2 YYNGEE. The V end lost 2 bases, the J end lost 2 bases, and 10 bases lay between the germline ends. The CDR3 sequence: CASSVEQGNYGYTF. The CDR3 nucleotides read TGTGCCAGCAGCGTGGAGCAGGGAAACTATGGCTACACCTTC.

The chain carries TRBV28 and TRBJ2-4; D uncertain. V was clipped by 5 bases and J by 9 bases, with 26 bases between them. The CDR3 covers 17 residues. The germline gives CDR1 MDHEN, CDR2 SYDVKM. The CDR3 DNA reads as TGTGCCAGCAGTCTACCTCAGTGGGCAGCCGTAAAAGGCATTCAGTACTTC. Translation: CASSLPQWAAVKGIQYF.

This clone has only one observation. V gene TRBV5-1 combines with J gene TRBJ1-2, with D possibly matching TRBD1 (6 bases). The CDR3 covers 15 residues. The germline V and J ends were trimmed by 0 bases and 0 bases, with 9 bases remaining between them. Germline CDR1 is SGHRS and CDR2 is YFSETQ. CDR3 bases: TGCGCCAGCAGCTTGGACGGACAGCCTAACTATGGCTACACCTTC. Amino acids: CASSLDGQPNYGYTF.